Presented here are 16 T cell receptor beta chains from one specimen sequenced in a study of regulatory T cells in long-lasting Graves disease (dated by TCRdb to about 2021). The library was built by means of multiplex PCR. Sequencing used an Illumina HiSeq 4000. iRepertoire HTBI primers and Arm-PCR amplification of CDR3 regions were used to construct TCR beta libraries. TCRdb took the public reads, trimmed them with fastp at Q25, ran MiXCR for clone calling and kept in-frame beta chains. A single entry per CDR3 protein holds the most common genes and DNA from its merged rows. A total of 400,000 to 450,000 distinct CDR3 sequences appear in this sample, 20% to 25% of them only once. The ten largest make up approximately 26% of the sample. Per the publication, the time point label means: persistent/refractory GD, antithyroid drugs over 5 years with positive TRAb. For both TCR sequencing and RNA sequencing, RNA was extracted from PBMCs using TRIzol.

Sequencing was performed on peripheral blood mononuclear cells (PBMCs), taken when the disease was refractory, from a patient treated with antithyroid drugs. The receptors were sampled from a female donor with Graves disease.

At least ten counts were recorded for this clonotype. The V and J genes are TRBV12-3 or TRBV12-4 and TRBJ2-7, with TRBD1 matching over 7 bases. This CDR3 comprises 14 residues. V trimming: 4 bases; J trimming: 2 bases; junction bases outside the gene matches: 5. The CDR3 DNA reads TGTGCCAGCAGTTCGGGACAGCGGACCTACGAGCAGTACTTC. Translating gives CASSSGQRTYEQYF.

At least ten counts were recorded for this clonotype. The rearrangement links TRBV5-1 to TRBJ1-1; TRBD1 matches at 9 bases. Unmatched junction bases numbered 3, after V lost 2 bases and J lost 1 base. This CDR3 is 15 amino acids long. CDR1 and CDR2 from the germline V gene are SGHRS and YFSETQ. CDR3 in amino acids: CASSLTGGTNTEAFF. In DNA form, the CDR3 reads TGCGCCAGCAGCTTAACAGGGGGCACGAACACTGAAGCTTTCTTT. Full variable domain (missing parts from reference TRBV5-1 and TRBJ1-1): KAGVTQTPRYLIKTRGQQVTLSCSPISGHRSVSWYQQTPGQGLQFLFEYFSETQRNKGNFPGRFSGRQFSNSRSEMNVSTLELGDSALYLCASSLTGGTNTEAFFGQGTRLTVV.

The sample holds a few counts of this clonotype. The J gene is TRBJ1-1, the V gene TRBV20-1; 11 nucleotides match TRBD1. V lost 0 bases and J lost 4; bases outside the gene matches: 16. CDR3 length equals 19 residues. CDR1 is DFQATT and CDR2 is SNEGSKA in the germline V gene (reference sequence). The CDR3 region has the DNA TGCAGTGCTAGAGAGAGGCGGAGATGGGACAGGGGGTTTAGCACTGAAGCTTTCTTT. This sequence encodes CSARERRRWDRGFSTEAFF.

This clonotype was recorded at least ten times. The chain joins TRBV28 to TRBJ1-5; D not certain. The length of the CDR3 is 14 residues. Germline V gene data show CDR1 as MDHEN and CDR2 as SYDVKM. Trimming shortened V by 4 bases and J by 1 base, and 8 bases separated the two germline ends. The CDR3 region is CASSSLGSNQPQHF. For the CDR3, the DNA is TGTGCCAGCAGTTCTCTTGGGAGCAATCAGCCCCAGCATTTT.

This clonotype was recorded a few times. The rearrangement joins TRBV9 to TRBJ1-4; TRBD1 matches at 9 bases. The CDR3 runs 15 residues. The ends lost 3 bases at V and 7 bases at J; junction bases unmatched: 7. The V gene's germline CDR1 is SGDLS and CDR2 YYNGEE. CDR3 nucleotide sequence: TGTGCCAGCAGCGCGGAGGACAGGGGAGGTGAAAAACTGTTTTTT. Residues: CASSAEDRGGEKLFF.

There are a few counts of this clonotype. The V gene is TRBV10-2, the J gene TRBJ2-7; 8 nucleotides agree with TRBD1. The CDR3 totals 11 residues. Germline lookup yields CDR1 WSHSY and CDR2 SAAADI. Trimming took 8 bases from V and 3 from J; bases not matched to a gene: 0. The CDR3 here is CASGTGYEQYF. The CDR3, as DNA: TGCGCCAGCGGGACAGGCTACGAGCAGTACTTC.

This clonotype was detected ten times or more. The chain joins TRBV5-1 to TRBJ1-5; 7 positions match TRBD1. Germline CDR1 reads SGHRS; CDR2 reads YFSETQ. The CDR3 is 13 amino acids. V lost 0 bases and J lost 7; bases outside the gene matches: 1. For the CDR3, the DNA is TGCGCCAGCAGCTTGGCAGGGGGGCAGCCCCAGCATTTT. Translated: CASSLAGGQPQHF. The full variable domain, rest sourced from reference TRBV5-1 and TRBJ1-5, is KAGVTQTPRYLIKTRGQQVTLSCSPISGHRSVSWYQQTPGQGLQFLFEYFSETQRNKGNFPGRFSGRQFSNSRSEMNVSTLELGDSALYLCASSLAGGQPQHFGDGTRLSIL.

The chain recombines TRBV9 with TRBJ1-6, with D maybe TRBD1 (5 bases). Per germline, CDR1 SGDLS and CDR2 YYNGEE. Between the trimmed V and J ends, which lost 0 bases and 9 bases, there was a span of 10 bases. The CDR3 covers 14 residues. The CDR3 protein is CASSVVGEGSPLHF. The CDR3 DNA reads as TGTGCCAGCAGCGTAGTGGGGGAAGGTTCACCCCTCCACTTT.

This chain joins TRBV7-9 and TRBJ1-1; D is unclear. Germline V CDR1 and CDR2: SEHNR, FQNEAQ (reference sequence). Trimming shortened V by 6 bases and J by 10 bases, and 15 bases separated the two germline ends. The CDR3 totals 12 residues. In DNA form, the CDR3 reads TGTGCCAGCAGTCCCGGGGAGTTCGGAGCTTTCTTT. As protein: CASSPGEFGAFF. Full variable domain (remainder filled in from reference TRBV7-9 and TRBJ1-1): DTGVSQNPRHKITKRGQNVTFRCDPISEHNRLYWYRQTLGQGPEFLTYFQNEAQLEKSRLLSDRFSAERPKGSFSTLEIQRTEQGDSAMYLCASSPGEFGAFFGQGTRLTVV.

The gene calls are TRBV30 and TRBJ1-1; possibly TRBD1 for D (6 bases). The CDR3 consists of 14 residues. V lost 5 bases and J 0 bases, leaving 13 bases between the germline ends. Germline V gives CDR1 GTSNPN, CDR2 SVGIG (reference sequence). CDR3 residues: CAWGRDIMNTEAFF. The DNA of the CDR3 is TGTGCCTGGGGTAGGGACATCATGAACACTGAAGCTTTCTTT. The full variable domain, with the rest looked up from reference TRBV30 and TRBJ1-1, is SQTIHQWPATLVQPVGSPLSLECTVEGTSNPNLYWYRQAAGRGLQLLFYSVGIGQISSEVPQNLSASRPQDRQFILSSKKLLLSDSGFYLCAWGRDIMNTEAFFGQGTRLTVV.

This clonotype was detected only a few times. This chain connects TRBV4-2 to TRBJ2-7; D is possibly TRBD1 (6 bases). V lost 1 base and J 6 bases, leaving 19 bases between the germline ends. The CDR3 consists of 16 residues. Germline-derived CDR1 and CDR2 are LGHNA and YNFKEQ. The CDR3 sequence is CASSQVGTHRVGEQYF. CDR3 nucleotides: TGTGCCAGCAGCCAAGTCGGGACACACAGGGTTGGCGAGCAGTACTTC.

This clonotype was observed a few times. The rearrangement uses TRBV7-8 and TRBJ1-4, with D possibly TRBD1 on 6 matching bases. Trimming removed 3 bases from V and 7 bases from J, with 12 bases in between. Looked up from germline, CDR1 is SGHVS and CDR2 is FQNEAQ. This CDR3 spans 14 amino acids. DNA for the CDR3: TGTGCCAGCAGCTTTGGGGGCGTAGGTGAAAAACTGTTTTTT. Translating gives CASSFGGVGEKLFF.

This chain joins TRBV10-3 and TRBJ1-2; D is uncertain. From germline, CDR1 is ENHRY and CDR2 SYGVKD. The CDR3 is 14 residues long. Trimming took 6 bases from V and 0 from J, leaving 11 bases between them. The CDR3 DNA reads TGTGCCATCAGGGACGGATCGTCTAACTATGGCTACACCTTC. This encodes CAIRDGSSNYGYTF.

Remarks on this clonotype: A much larger clone differs by one base, so this may be a read error. The chain couples TRBV6-2 or TRBV6-3 to TRBJ1-2, with D unresolved. Per germline, CDR1 MNHEY and CDR2 SVGEGT. There are 12 residues in the CDR3. CDR3 sequence reads: CAGSNANYGYTF. CDR3 nucleotide sequence: TGTGCCGGCAGCAATGCTAACTATGGCTACACCTTC.

This clonotype was observed many times. This rearrangement joins TRBV13 to TRBJ2-5, with D tentatively TRBD2 (6 bases). This CDR3 region has 16 residues. Trimming removed 5 bases from V and 2 bases from J, with 18 bases in between. CDR1 PRHDT and CDR2 FYEKMQ come from the germline V gene (reference sequence). Written as DNA, the CDR3 is TGTGCCAGCAGCCCGACGACTAGGCCCCTACAAGAGACCCAGTACTTC. This gives the protein CASSPTTRPLQETQYF.

V is TRBV28 and J is TRBJ2-4, with 8 bases that match TRBD1. Germline CDR1 is MDHEN and CDR2 is SYDVKM. The CDR3 length is 16 residues. Trimming cost V 3 bases and J 3 bases; bases outside gene matches: 7. CDR3 loop: CASSLGTGFVKNIQYF. The CDR3 DNA sequence: TGTGCCAGCAGTTTGGGGACAGGCTTCGTCAAAAACATTCAGTACTTC.